The 26 T cell receptor beta chains given below trace back to one sample, sequenced in a study of shared clonotypes between healthy human individuals. TCRdb's copy holds only in-frame clones and misses some; the assay was immunoSEQ multiplex PCR. Among roughly 810,000 clones listed, approximately 97% were seen once. CD45RO-negative cells were positively selected for CCR7, leaving out terminally differentiated effector memory CD45RA+ cells. The specimen sequenced was naive CD8+ T cells sorted from blood. Receptor source: a man aged 25-40 years in good health.

This clone was seen a single time. This rearrangement joins TRBV29-1 to TRBJ2-5, with 7 bases that match TRBD2. This CDR3 is 15 amino acids long. The germline CDR1 and CDR2 sequences are SQVTM and ANQGSEA. After removal of 0 bases from V and 5 bases from J, the junction contained 9 bases not matched to a gene. The CDR3 loop reads CSVEDPRRERETQYF. In nucleotides, the CDR3 is TGCAGCGTTGAAGATCCTAGGCGGGAGCGCGAGACCCAGTACTTC.

The chain joins TRBV29-1 to TRBJ2-7; the D is unclear. In germline, CDR1 is SQVTM, CDR2 ANQGSEA. There are 12 residues in the CDR3. V gave up 4 bases and J gave up 5 bases, with 12 bases separating them. The chain's CDR3 is CSVVWDGHEQYF. The DNA for the CDR3 is TGCAGCGTTGTCTGGGATGGACACGAGCAGTACTTC.

This clone has just one count. The V and J genes are TRBV27 and TRBJ1-5; D is unclear. The CDR3 is 14 amino acids. CDR1 MNHEY and CDR2 SMNVEV come from the germline V gene (reference sequence). Trimming removed 3 bases at V and 0 bases at J, with 6 bases between. CDR3 sequence reads: CASSFTVSNQPQHF. In nucleotides, the CDR3 is TGTGCCAGCAGTTTCACGGTTAGCAATCAGCCCCAGCATTTT.

This chain links TRBV5-6 with TRBJ2-7; the D is unclear. Germline assignment: CDR1 SGHDT and CDR2 YYEEEE. V was pared by 4 bases and J by 0 bases, with 8 bases between. The CDR3 loop spans 13 amino acids. The CDR3 DNA reads as TGTGCCAGCAGCGACGGAAACTCCTACGAGCAGTACTTC. This translates into CASSDGNSYEQYF.

This clone appeared a single time. The CDR3 loop is CASSYSIEGQAHEQYF. The CDR3 region has the DNA TGTGCCAGCAGTTACTCGATCGAGGGACAGGCCCACGAGCAGTACTTC. This chain joins TRBV6-6 and TRBJ2-7; the match to TRBD1 covers 8 bases. Germline CDR1 MNHNY, CDR2 SVGAGI (reference sequence). The CDR3 sequence is 16 residues long. V shed 0 bases, J shed 5 bases, and the junction held 9 bases outside the gene matches.

Written as DNA, the CDR3 is TGTGCCAGCAGCTTTGGGTCTAGCGGGAGCTACGAGCAGTACTTC. Protein: CASSFGSSGSYEQYF. The chain uses TRBV5-5 and TRBJ2-7; 10 positions agree with TRBD2. Germline values: CDR1 SGHKS, CDR2 YYEKEE (reference sequence). The CDR3 runs to 15 residues. V lost 2 bases and J lost 3; bases outside the gene matches: 5.

On this clone itself: The same CDR3 is also encoded by other DNA sequences in this sample. The rearrangement joins TRBV11-3 to TRBJ2-5, with D hard to call. CDR1 and CDR2 (germline): SGHNT, YENEEA. Trimming removed 2 bases at V and 4 bases at J, with 8 bases between. The CDR3 is made up of 13 amino acids. The CDR3 region has the DNA TGTGCCAGCAGCTTAAATAAACTAGAGACCCAGTACTTC. Protein sequence: CASSLNKLETQYF.

V usage is TRBV15 and J usage is TRBJ2-7, with D maybe TRBD2 (6 bases). CDR1 is LNHNV, CDR2 YYDKDF, per germline (reference sequence). The CDR3 is 15 amino acids. The V gene lost 3 bases and the J gene lost 3 bases, with 15 bases spanning the gap. The CDR3: CATSSDRDSRYEQYF. CDR3 nucleotides: TGTGCCACCAGCAGCGACCGGGACTCCCGCTACGAGCAGTACTTC.

The rearrangement joins TRBV11-2 to TRBJ2-7; D perhaps matches TRBD1 (5 bases). The length of the CDR3 is 16 residues. The germline V gene has CDR1 SGHAT and CDR2 FQNNGV. Trimming pared 4 bases from V and 4 bases from J, leaving 20 bases between. CDR3 sequence reads: CASSSDRWAGNYEQYF. The CDR3 DNA follows: TGTGCCAGCAGCTCCGATCGGTGGGCAGGGAATTACGAGCAGTACTTC.

The chain joins TRBV30 to TRBJ1-1, with 9 positions matching TRBD1. CDR1 and CDR2 (germline): GTSNPN, SVGIG (reference sequence). Germline trimming cut 4 bases from V and 4 bases from J; bases unmatched to any gene: 13. The CDR3 length is 16 residues. The CDR3 nucleotides are TGTGCCTGGACCTTAAGACCGGGACAGGGCGCCACTGAAGCTTTCTTT. Its translation: CAWTLRPGQGATEAFF.

The chain is built from TRBV7-9 and TRBJ1-1; 12 bases are shared with TRBD1. Trimming cost V 4 bases and J 1 base; bases outside gene matches: 7. Germline values: CDR1 SEHNR, CDR2 FQNEAQ (reference sequence). CDR3 length: 17 amino acids. The CDR3 region is CASSYSGTGGANTEAFF. The CDR3 DNA is TGTGCCAGCAGCTATTCCGGGACAGGGGGCGCGAACACTGAAGCTTTCTTT. The full variable domain, its missing parts supplied by reference TRBV7-9 and TRBJ1-1, is DTGVSQNPRHKITKRGQNVTFRCDPISEHNRLYWYRQTLGQGPEFLTYFQNEAQLEKSRLLSDRFSAERPKGSFSTLEIQRTEQGDSAMYLCASSYSGTGGANTEAFFGQGTRLTVV.

This rearrangement joins TRBV7-2 to TRBJ2-7; D gene uncertain. The ends were cut back, 4 bases at V and 7 bases at J, with 14 bases in the middle. The germline V gene has CDR1 SGHTA and CDR2 FQGNSA. The CDR3 spans 13 residues. In DNA form, the CDR3 reads TGTGCCAGCAGCTCCGATACTGTTTCGGAGCAGTACTTC. Encoded protein: CASSSDTVSEQYF.

The V and J genes are TRBV9 and TRBJ2-7; 9 bases match TRBD1. This CDR3 has 14 amino acids. Germline V lookup: CDR1 SGDLS, CDR2 YYNGEE. V dropped 3 bases and J dropped 4; count of bases not matched to a gene: 5. The CDR3 DNA is TGTGCCAGCAGCGCAGGGACAGGGTGGTACGAGCAGTACTTC. Its protein product is CASSAGTGWYEQYF.

This chain joins TRBV29-1 and TRBJ1-3; D not resolved. Germline lookup yields CDR1 SQVTM and CDR2 ANQGSEA. The CDR3 loop spans 15 amino acids. Deletions cut 2 bases from V and 0 bases from J, with 11 bases between. The CDR3: CSVEKVSSSGNTIYF. Here the CDR3 DNA reads TGCAGCGTTGAAAAAGTCTCATCCTCTGGAAACACCATATATTTT.

The V gene is TRBV5-1, the J gene TRBJ2-7; D unclear. This CDR3 contains 13 residues. The V and J ends lost 1 base and 1 base respectively, with 6 bases between them. CDR1 and CDR2 from the germline V gene are SGHRS and YFSETQ. The CDR3 reads CASSLLPSYEQYF. As DNA, the CDR3 is TGCGCCAGCAGCTTGCTTCCATCCTACGAGCAGTACTTC.

As DNA, the CDR3 is TGTGCCGCCTCGCTGGAGAGAGGCAACGAGCAGTACTTC. This sequence encodes CAASLERGNEQYF. V gene TRBV10-3 combines with J gene TRBJ2-7; the D is unclear. V dropped 11 bases and J dropped 5 bases, with 19 bases sitting between them. The CDR3 is made up of 13 amino acids. CDR1 and CDR2 from the germline V gene are ENHRY and SYGVKD.

The V gene is TRBV5-4, the J gene TRBJ2-5; the D is unclear. CDR3 length equals 15 residues. Germline CDR1 reads SGHNT; CDR2 reads YYREEE (reference sequence). V was trimmed by 3 bases and J by 1 base, leaving 13 bases between them. The CDR3 DNA follows: TGTGCCAGCAGCTCGACTGGAACACTCCAAGAGACCCAGTACTTC. Its protein is CASSSTGTLQETQYF.

This chain connects TRBV12-2 to TRBJ2-3; the table gives TRBD2 as D, unverified against the DNA. TRBV12-2 is a pseudogene segment. This CDR3 contains 16 residues. The CDR3 sequence is CASRLAKREGVDTQYF. CDR3 bases: TGTGCAAGTCGCTTAGCAAAGCGGGAGGGAGTAGATACGCAGTATTTT.

The V call is TRBV7-9, the J call TRBJ2-1, with 9 bases that match TRBD2. Germline V gives CDR1 SEHNR, CDR2 FQNEAQ (reference sequence). The trim removed 2 bases at V and 7 bases at J, leaving 9 bases unmatched. The CDR3 runs 16 residues. The CDR3 DNA reads TGTGCCAGCAGCTTATATGCTAGCGGGATCCGGAATGAGCAGTTCTTC. This codes for CASSLYASGIRNEQFF.

The gene calls are TRBV18 and TRBJ2-7; TRBD2 agrees at 10 bases. This CDR3 has 19 amino acids. The germline V gene encodes CDR1 KGHSH and CDR2 LQKENI. J was trimmed by 2 bases and V by 6 bases; bases with no gene match: 19. The CDR3 loop is CASSPSLALAGTSTYEQYF. The CDR3, as DNA: TGTGCCAGCTCCCCCAGCCTAGCACTAGCGGGAACATCAACCTACGAGCAGTACTTC.

This clone occurred a few times. This sequence joins TRBV9 and TRBJ2-7, with 7 nucleotides matching TRBD2. Germline V gene lookup returns CDR1 SGDLS and CDR2 YYNGEE. J lost 2 bases, V lost 4 bases, and 9 bases had no gene match. This CDR3 spans 15 amino acids. CDR3 in DNA: TGTGCCAGCAGCCTAGCGAGCGGGGCTGCCTACGAGCAGTACTTC. It is translated as CASSLASGAAYEQYF.

The gene calls are TRBV7-8 and TRBJ1-5; no reliable D call. Trimming took off 1 base at V and 1 base at J, with 5 bases between the two ends. The length of the CDR3 is 14 residues. The V gene's germline CDR1 is SGHVS and CDR2 FQNEAQ. The CDR3 coding sequence is TGTGCCAGCAGCTTAGAACGGAGCAATCAGCCCCAGCATTTT. Its protein product is CASSLERSNQPQHF.

The chain combines TRBV5-1 with TRBJ2-3, with TRBD1 identical over 11 bases. Germline V gene lookup returns CDR1 SGHRS and CDR2 YFSETQ. The CDR3 is 15 amino acids. The trim removed 2 bases at V and 5 bases at J, leaving 4 bases unmatched. The CDR3 bases are TGCGCCAGCAGCTTCTGGACAGGGGGCATAGATACGCAGTATTTT. Amino acid sequence: CASSFWTGGIDTQYF. The whole variable domain, remainder taken from reference TRBV5-1 and TRBJ2-3, is KAGVTQTPRYLIKTRGQQVTLSCSPISGHRSVSWYQQTPGQGLQFLFEYFSETQRNKGNFPGRFSGRQFSNSRSEMNVSTLELGDSALYLCASSFWTGGIDTQYFGPGTRLTVL.

A word on this clone: The same CDR3 is also encoded by other DNA sequences in this sample. V gene TRBV9 combines with J gene TRBJ2-2; no reliable D call. Trimming pared 2 bases from V and 1 base from J, leaving 3 bases between. The CDR3 is 13 residues long. The germline gives CDR1 SGDLS, CDR2 YYNGEE. The CDR3 DNA reads as TGTGCCAGCAGCGTGGAGAACACCGGGGAGCTGTTTTTT. This translates into CASSVENTGELFF.

This chain links TRBV4-1 with TRBJ2-7; no firm D call. Germline lookup yields CDR1 MGHRA and CDR2 YSYEKL. Trimming pared 0 bases from V and 3 bases from J, leaving 12 bases between. The CDR3 contains 15 residues. The CDR3, as DNA: TGCGCCAGCAGCCAAGAGATAAGAAGGAACTACGAGCAGTACTTC. Translated: CASSQEIRRNYEQYF.

This rearrangement joins TRBV9 to TRBJ2-1, with D possibly TRBD2 on 6 matching bases. The V and J ends lost 3 bases and 9 bases respectively, with 22 bases between them. CDR3 length: 16 residues. Looked up from germline, CDR1 is SGDLS and CDR2 is YYNGEE. The CDR3 sequence: CASSAGIGTAGGEQFF. The CDR3 nucleotides are TGTGCCAGCAGCGCCGGAATAGGGACTGCCGGGGGTGAGCAGTTCTTC.